The source of this T cell receptor (beta chain) is a study of cytomegalovirus exposure and HLA in healthy donors. Study-wide results and limits: Common viral pathogens seemed to be connected with several of the most significant clusters, according to a later analysis.

CDR1 and CDR2 from the germline V gene are SGHDT and YYEEEE. CDR3 size: 17 residues. V was trimmed by 0 bases and J by 2 bases, leaving 15 bases between them. Whereas donors were nominally healthy upon sampling, unrecorded immune exposures were probable. On this clone: What it recognizes is unknown.

60 Vbeta and 13 Jbeta primers were used in PCR. Measured with immunoSEQ multiplex PCR; TCRdb has only the in-frame clones, and not every one. This table has over 75,000 clones, almost 85% appearing once. Specimen: PBMCs. This receptor was taken from a woman between 18 and 30 years old in good health and CMV-seropositive. This chain uses TRBV5-6 with TRBJ2-1; maybe TRBD1 (5 bases). The CDR3 DNA reads as TGTGCCAGCAGCTTGGCCATAACAGGAACTACCTACAATGAGCAGTTCTTC. Translation: CASSLAITGTTYNEQFF.